Below, one T cell receptor (beta chain) is given with its context. The antigen remains unidentified. The data belong to a study of blood T cells in healthy people across ages. Trimming took 0 bases from V and 3 from J, leaving 14 bases between them. Germline lookup yields CDR1 DFQATT and CDR2 SNEGSKA (reference sequence). The CDR3 consists of 16 residues. The study, taken as a whole, reports: As naive T cell percentage varied, TCR beta diversity correlated strongly with it. The diversity estimates, figures obtained from one million T cells, were considered underestimates.

A second PCR, run for about 7 to 11 cycles, used a sample-barcoded 5' primer plus a J-beta primer mix. All cDNA molecules were each tagged by a template-switch adaptor with 12 random nucleotides. TCRdb analysed the 5' RACE reads with MiXCR anew, one entry per CDR3 protein. The sample carries hundreds of thousands of distinct CDR3 sequences, 20% to 25% recorded once. These data also formed part of another study, on T cells of mothers and their children.

The sequenced sample was blood. This TCR was recovered from a boy aged 5-17 years in good health. The chain recombines TRBV20-1 with TRBJ1-4, with a possible D match to TRBD1 (6 bases). CDR3 protein: CSARDFQGQSNEKLFF. CDR3 coding DNA: TGCAGTGCTAGAGACTTCCAAGGACAGTCTAATGAAAAACTGTTTTTT.